This TCR beta chain is from a study of kidney transplant recipient with SARS-CoV-2 infection. The sample holds a few counts of this clonotype. One entry per CDR3 protein results from TCRdb running MiXCR on the reads. The repertoire holds 250,000 or so distinct CDR3 sequences, with about 30% as singletons. The V gene end was trimmed by 2 bases and the J gene end by 10 bases; junction bases not matched to a gene: 11. Germline loops: CDR1 SGDLS, CDR2 YYNGEE. The CDR3 sequence is 15 residues long. This sequence originates from a male patient aged 30 to 39 who had COVID-19 and was a kidney transplant recipient. These T cells may partly come from the graft donor. The rearrangement links TRBV9 to TRBJ2-1; 8 nucleotides align to TRBD2. Sequencing was performed on a blood sample, taken at baseline and on day 111 from a kidney transplant recipient. For the CDR3, the DNA is TGTGCCAGCAGCGTTTCAGCGGGAGTAGGTATGGAGCAGTTCTTC. The encoded protein is CASSVSAGVGMEQFF.